Listed here are 7 T cell receptor beta chains from one sample, sequenced in a study of blood T cells in healthy people across ages. The use of a sample-barcoded 5' primer and a J-beta primer mix characterized a second PCR of about 7 to 12 cycles. TCRdb re-called the 5' RACE reads through MiXCR, storing one row per CDR3 protein. This table has approximately 690,000 distinct CDR3 sequences, roughly 53% appearing once. Sequenced material: blood. These receptors were obtained from a man in his 60s in good health.

This clonotype was counted a single time. This sequence joins TRBV4-1 and TRBJ1-2; D is uncertain. The CDR3 contains 15 residues. V lost 0 bases and J lost 8, with 16 bases in between. Germline V gene lookup returns CDR1 MGHRA and CDR2 YSYEKL. The CDR3, as DNA: TGCGCCAGCAGCCAAGAAAACAGCCCCCGTTCAGGCTACACCTTC. Translating gives CASSQENSPRSGYTF.

The V and J genes are TRBV2 and TRBJ1-6, with no clear D. V was cut by 1 base and J by 8 bases, with 9 bases left in between. Germline CDR1 reads SNHLY; CDR2 reads FYNNEI. The CDR3 runs to 14 residues. The CDR3: CASSEGAAHSPLHF. In DNA, the CDR3 is TGTGCCAGCAGTGAAGGGGCAGCACATTCACCCCTCCACTTT.

This sequence joins TRBV9 and TRBJ2-5; no firm D call. Between the trimmed V and J ends, which lost 2 bases and 1 base, there was a span of 6 bases. The CDR3 runs to 13 residues. CDR1 and CDR2 from the germline V gene are SGDLS and YYNGEE. As DNA, the CDR3 is TGTGCCAGCAGCGTGGCCATCCAAGAGACCCAGTACTTC. This sequence encodes CASSVAIQETQYF. Supplemented by reference TRBV9 and TRBJ2-5, the full variable domain reads DSGVTQTPKHLITATGQRVTLRCSPRSGDLSVYWYQQSLDQGLQFLIQYYNGEERAKGNILERFSAQQFPDLHSELNLSSLELGDSALYFCASSVAIQETQYFGPGTRLLVL.

The chain couples TRBV6-1 to TRBJ1-2, with D tentatively TRBD1 (5 bases). The germline gives CDR1 MNHNS, CDR2 SASEGT. V dropped 5 bases and J dropped 7 bases, with 14 bases sitting between them. This CDR3 is built from 13 residues. CDR3 coding DNA: TGTGCCAGCAGTCCCCGGGGGGGAAGTGGCTACACCTTC. It encodes CASSPRGGSGYTF.

The gene calls are TRBV7-2 and TRBJ1-1, with 7 nucleotides matching TRBD1. The CDR3 contains 12 residues. With 5 bases clipped from V and 8 bases from J, the junction kept 5 bases outside the gene matches. CDR1 is SGHTA, CDR2 FQGNSA, per germline. CDR3 sequence: CASSPEDREAFF. In DNA form, the CDR3 reads TGTGCCAGCAGCCCCGAGGACAGGGAAGCTTTCTTT.

The CDR3 region has the DNA TGTGCCAGCAGATCCACTCTTTCACCCGGGGCGCAGTATTTT. Its translation is CASRSTLSPGAQYF. The V gene is TRBV6-2 or TRBV6-3, the J gene TRBJ2-3; perhaps TRBD2 as D (5 bases). Germline CDR1 and CDR2: MNHEY and SVGEGT. Deletions cut 6 bases from V and 10 bases from J, with 20 bases between. The CDR3 totals 14 residues.

The chain uses TRBV10-3 and TRBJ2-5, with D tentatively TRBD1 or TRBD2 (5 bases each). The J call could be wrong; TRBJ2-7 is a better fit for the DNA end. Germline CDR1 ENHRY, CDR2 SYGVKD. The CDR3 sequence is 15 residues long. The CDR3: CAITHPGGRNYEQYF. CDR3 nucleotides: TGTGCCATCACACACCCTGGGGGACGGAACTACGAGCAGTACTTC.